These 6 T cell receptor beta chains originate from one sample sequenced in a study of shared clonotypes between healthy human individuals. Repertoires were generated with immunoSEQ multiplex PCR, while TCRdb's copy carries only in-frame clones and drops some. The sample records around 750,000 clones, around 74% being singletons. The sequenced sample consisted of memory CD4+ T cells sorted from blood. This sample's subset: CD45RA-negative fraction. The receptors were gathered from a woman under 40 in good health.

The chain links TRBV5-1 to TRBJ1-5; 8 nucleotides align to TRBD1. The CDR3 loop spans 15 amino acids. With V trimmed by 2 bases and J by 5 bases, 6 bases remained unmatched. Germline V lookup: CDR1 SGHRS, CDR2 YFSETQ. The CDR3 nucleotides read TGCGCCAGCAGCTTAGGGACAGGAGGTTATCAGCCCCAGCATTTT. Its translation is CASSLGTGGYQPQHF.

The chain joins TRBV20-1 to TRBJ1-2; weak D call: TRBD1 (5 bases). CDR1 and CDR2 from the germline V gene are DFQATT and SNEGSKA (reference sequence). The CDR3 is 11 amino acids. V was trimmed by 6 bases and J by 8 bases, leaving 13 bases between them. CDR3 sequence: CSAPRDSGYTF. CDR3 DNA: TGCAGTGCCCCCCGGGACTCGGGCTACACCTTC.

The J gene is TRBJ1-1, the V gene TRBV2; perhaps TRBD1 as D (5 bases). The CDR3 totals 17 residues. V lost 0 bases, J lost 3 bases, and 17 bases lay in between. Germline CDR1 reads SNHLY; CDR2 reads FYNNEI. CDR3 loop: CASSEATAGSSDTEAFF. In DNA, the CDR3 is TGTGCCAGCAGTGAAGCGACAGCAGGGTCTTCGGACACTGAAGCTTTCTTT.

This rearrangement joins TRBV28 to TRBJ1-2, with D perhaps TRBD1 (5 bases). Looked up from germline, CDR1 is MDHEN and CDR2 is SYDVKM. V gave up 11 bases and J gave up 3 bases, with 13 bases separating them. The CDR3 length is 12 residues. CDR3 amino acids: CAGLGDDYGYTF. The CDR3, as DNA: TGTGCCGGTTTAGGGGACGACTATGGCTACACCTTC.

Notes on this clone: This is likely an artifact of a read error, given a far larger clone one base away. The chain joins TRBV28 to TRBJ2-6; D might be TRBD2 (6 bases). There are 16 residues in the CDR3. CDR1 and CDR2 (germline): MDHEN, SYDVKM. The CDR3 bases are TGTGCCGGCAGACGATCCGGGACTGCTGGGGCCAACGTCCTGACTTTC. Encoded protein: CAGRRSGTAGANVLTF. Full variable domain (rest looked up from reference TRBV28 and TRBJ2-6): DVKVTQSSRYLVKRTGEKVFLECVQDMDHENMFWYRQDPGLGLRLIYFSYDVKMKEKGDIPEGYSVSREKKERFSLILESASTNQTSMYLCAGRRSGTAGANVLTFGAGSRLTVL.

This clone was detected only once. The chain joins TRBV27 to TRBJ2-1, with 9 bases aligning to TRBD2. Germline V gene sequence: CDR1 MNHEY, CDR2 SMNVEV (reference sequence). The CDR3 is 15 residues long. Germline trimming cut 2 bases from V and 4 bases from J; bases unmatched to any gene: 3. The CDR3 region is CASSLAGGPYNEQFF. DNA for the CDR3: TGTGCCAGCAGTTTAGCGGGAGGGCCGTACAATGAGCAGTTCTTC.